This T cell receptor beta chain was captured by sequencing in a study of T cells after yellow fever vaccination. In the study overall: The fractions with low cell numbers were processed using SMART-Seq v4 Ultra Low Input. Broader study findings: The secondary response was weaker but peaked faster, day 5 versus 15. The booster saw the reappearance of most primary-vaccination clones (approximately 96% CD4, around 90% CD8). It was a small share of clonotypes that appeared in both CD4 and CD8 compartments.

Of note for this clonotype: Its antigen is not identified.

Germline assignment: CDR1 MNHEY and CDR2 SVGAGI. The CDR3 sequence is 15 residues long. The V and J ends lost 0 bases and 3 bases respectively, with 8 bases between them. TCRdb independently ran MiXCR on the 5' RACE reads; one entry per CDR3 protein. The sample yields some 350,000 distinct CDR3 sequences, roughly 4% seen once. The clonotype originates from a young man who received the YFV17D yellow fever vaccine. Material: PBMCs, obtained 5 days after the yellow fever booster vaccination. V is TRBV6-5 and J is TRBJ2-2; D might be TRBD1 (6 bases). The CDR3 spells CASSYSSGDTGELFF. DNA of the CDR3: TGTGCCAGCAGTTACTCCTCAGGGGACACCGGGGAGCTGTTTTTT.